Listed below are T cell receptor beta chains from one sample, sequenced in a study of blood T cell repertoires in COVID-19. Here immunoSEQ multiplex PCR was the method, and the copy in TCRdb shows in-frame clones only, minus some. In the table there are a few hundred thousand clones, around 90% of which are singletons. The sequenced sample was PBMCs or T cells enriched from blood (not recorded which). These receptors came from a woman in her thirties who had recovered from COVID-19. CDR3s include the opening cysteine and the closing phenylalanine or tryptophan. D genes are given only for firm matches. Part of the rows lack a size; the others show once, few, many or a class for expanded clones.

CDR3 protein	CDR3 DNA	D gene	V gene	J gene	clone size
CASSDRGRDYGYTF	TGTGCCAGCAGTGACAGGGGGCGCGACTATGGCTACACCTTC	TRBD1	TRBV28	TRBJ1-2	.
CASSTTFGSGPNEKLFF	TGTGCCAGTAGTACCACCTTTGGATCAGGGCCCAATGAAAAACTGTTTTTT	.	TRBV19	TRBJ1-4	.
CASSANRAFNEKLFF	TGTGCCAGCAGCGCAAACAGGGCGTTTAATGAAAAACTGTTTTTT	.	TRBV11-1	TRBJ1-4	.
CASSRETSGGSNYQETQYF	TGTGCCAGCAGCCGAGAAACTAGCGGGGGTTCCAATTACCAAGAGACCCAGTACTTC	TRBD2	TRBV4-2	TRBJ2-5	.
CASSFRLAGGCGYNEQFF	TGTGCCAGCAGCTTTCGACTAGCGGGAGGGTGCGGGTACAATGAGCAGTTCTTC	.	TRBV12-1	TRBJ2-1	.
CASSLDGQWNQPQHF	TGCGCCAGCAGCTTGGATGGACAGTGGAATCAGCCCCAGCATTTT	.	TRBV5-1	TRBJ1-5	.
CASQETGRGQPQHF	TGTGCCAGCCAAGAGACAGGGAGAGGTCAGCCCCAGCATTTT	TRBD1	TRBV2	TRBJ1-5	.
CASSLWESPTTYEQYF	TGTGCCAGCAGCTTATGGGAGTCTCCTACCACCTACGAGCAGTACTTC	.	TRBV7-2	TRBJ2-7	few
CASSPTGQGLSDDTDTQYF	TGTGCCAGCAGCCCCACTGGGCAGGGCCTCAGCGATGACACAGATACGCAGTATTTT	.	TRBV7-9	TRBJ2-3	.
CASSLNPRPAYNEQFF	TGTGCCAGCAGCTTAAACCCCAGGCCGGCCTACAATGAGCAGTTCTTC	.	TRBV11-3	TRBJ2-1	once
CASTTVRRGHNEQFF	TGTGCCAGCACAACCGTCCGGAGGGGCCACAATGAGCAGTTCTTC	.	TRBV2	TRBJ2-1	.
CASSFWGGQETQYF	TGTGCCAGCAGTTTCTGGGGGGGACAAGAGACCCAGTACTTC	TRBD2	TRBV27	TRBJ2-5	.
CASSLGGGETQYF	TGTGCCAGCAGCTTAGGGGGCGGAGAGACCCAGTACTTC	.	TRBV7-3	TRBJ2-5	.
CATSDFDSF	TGTGCCACCAGTGATTTTGACAGCTTC	.	TRBV24-1	TRBJ1-2	.
CASNVHRVGNSPLHF	TGTGCCAGCAATGTCCACAGGGTGGGTAATTCACCCCTCCACTTT	.	TRBV27	TRBJ1-6	.
CASSSAGAAGYTF	TGTGCCAGCAGCTCAGCGGGGGCGGCCGGCTACACCTTC	.	TRBV13	TRBJ1-2	.
CASSLSGGPSTDTQYF	TGCGCCAGCAGCCTTAGCGGGGGCCCTAGCACAGATACGCAGTATTTT	TRBD2	TRBV4-1	TRBJ2-3	.
CASSLGGTGWHYGYTF	TGTGCCAGCAGCTTAGGGGGGACAGGGTGGCACTATGGCTACACCTTC	TRBD1	TRBV7-2	TRBJ1-2	.
CASSPMAGGESPYEQYF	TGTGCCAGCAGTCCAATGGCAGGGGGCGAATCCCCCTACGAGCAGTACTTC	TRBD1	TRBV28	TRBJ2-7	.
CASSRGQGAQEKLFF	TGTGCCAGCAGTCGGGGACAGGGGGCGCAGGAAAAACTGTTTTTT	TRBD1	TRBV5-5	TRBJ1-4	.
CASSLQGAGTEAFF	TGCGCCAGCAGCCTACAGGGGGCTGGCACTGAAGCTTTCTTT	TRBD1	TRBV4-1	TRBJ1-1	.
CASSERGGVNEKLFF	TGTGCCAGCAGTGAACGAGGGGGCGTTAATGAAAAACTGTTTTTT	TRBD1	TRBV6-1	TRBJ1-4	.
CASSYWGGGELFF	TGTGCCAGCAGTTACTGGGGGGGAGGGGAGCTGTTTTTT	TRBD2	TRBV6-5	TRBJ2-2	.
CAIRPPGNDEQYF	TGTGCCATCAGGCCCCCAGGGAACGACGAGCAGTACTTC	.	TRBV10-3	TRBJ2-7	once
CATSRSNTDTQYF	TGTGCCACCAGCAGATCCAACACAGATACGCAGTATTTT	.	TRBV15	TRBJ2-3	.
CAISESPHSYNEQFF	TGTGCCATCAGTGAGTCTCCCCACTCCTACAATGAGCAGTTCTTC	.	TRBV10-3	TRBJ2-1	.
CATSSRGGARKTYEQYF	TGTGCCACCAGCAGTAGGGGAGGGGCAAGGAAAACCTACGAGCAGTACTTC	TRBD2	TRBV15	TRBJ2-7	once
CASSLTGTSDRTDTQYF	TGTGCCAGCAGCTTAACCGGGACTAGCGATCGCACAGATACGCAGTATTTT	TRBD2	TRBV11-2	TRBJ2-3	.
CASSQGAETGANVLTF	TGTGCCAGCAGCCAAGGGGCCGAGACTGGGGCCAACGTCCTGACTTTC	.	TRBV3-1/TRBV3-2	TRBJ2-6	.
CASSLDPRYGYTF	TGTGCCAGCAGCTTAGATCCCAGATATGGCTACACCTTC	.	TRBV11-2	TRBJ1-2	.
CASSSRGGRDYEQYF	TGTGCCAGCAGTTCCAGGGGAGGGAGGGACTACGAGCAGTACTTC	.	TRBV6-2/TRBV6-3	TRBJ2-7	.
CASSQARGEQYF	TGTGCCAGCAGCCAAGCTCGGGGGGAGCAGTACTTC	.	TRBV14	TRBJ2-7	.
CASSYTSVPGYTF	TGTGCCAGCAGTTACACTAGCGTTCCGGGCTACACCTTC	.	TRBV5-4	TRBJ1-2	.
CASSYFTGFDGYTF	TGTGCCAGCAGTTACTTCACAGGGTTTGATGGCTACACCTTC	.	TRBV6-5	TRBJ1-2	.
CASSPTGTRNTIYF	TGTGCCAGCTCACCTACAGGCACTCGAAACACCATATATTTT	.	TRBV18	TRBJ1-3	.
CASSVEQNTEAFF	TGTGCCAGCAGCGTAGAACAGAACACTGAAGCTTTCTTT	.	TRBV9	TRBJ1-1	.
CASSSGLAYQPQHF	TGTGCCAGCAGCTCAGGCTTGGCCTATCAGCCCCAGCATTTT	.	TRBV7-3	TRBJ1-5	few
CASSPQYGNYGYTF	TGTGCCAGCAGCCCCCAATACGGGAACTATGGCTACACCTTC	.	TRBV28	TRBJ1-2	.
CAWSAGQGAANEQYF	TGTGCCTGGAGTGCGGGACAGGGGGCGGCCAACGAGCAGTACTTC	TRBD1	TRBV30	TRBJ2-7	.
CASSPNTDTQYF	TGTGCCAGCAGCCCTAACACAGATACGCAGTATTTT	.	TRBV7-2	TRBJ2-3	.
CASSTRQGARDGYTF	TGTGCCAGCAGCACAAGACAGGGGGCGCGCGATGGCTACACCTTC	TRBD1	TRBV7-2	TRBJ1-2	.
CASSNRGERGETQYF	TGTGCCAGTAGTAACCGGGGGGAACGAGGGGAGACCCAGTACTTC	TRBD2	TRBV19	TRBJ2-5	few
CASSARVGRVTEAFF	TGTGCCAGCAGCGCCAGAGTTGGTCGGGTCACTGAAGCTTTCTTT	.	TRBV7-2	TRBJ1-1	.
CASSQEGGGSGTDTQYF	TGTGCCAGCAGCCAAGAGGGAGGCGGGAGCGGTACAGATACGCAGTATTTT	TRBD2	TRBV3-1/TRBV3-2	TRBJ2-3	.
CASSTTGTGNYGYTF	TGTGCCAGTAGTACAACCGGGACAGGAAACTATGGCTACACCTTC	TRBD1	TRBV19	TRBJ1-2	.
CASSLMEDRGEKLFF	TGTGCCAGCTCACTCATGGAGGACAGGGGTGAAAAACTGTTTTTT	TRBD1	TRBV18	TRBJ1-4	.
CASSLGQTTNEKLFF	TGTGCCAGCAGCCTAGGACAGACAACTAATGAAAAACTGTTTTTT	.	TRBV5-4	TRBJ1-4	.
CASSLSRLGNTEAFF	TGTGCCAGCAGTTTATCCCGACTGGGGAACACTGAAGCTTTCTTT	.	TRBV28	TRBJ1-1	once
CASSKLGLYEQYF	TGTGCCAGCAGCAAACTGGGACTCTACGAGCAGTACTTC	.	TRBV7-2	TRBJ2-7	few